Below, 18 T cell receptor beta chains from the same sample are listed, as sequenced in a study of cytomegalovirus exposure and HLA in healthy donors. Generated by immunoSEQ multiplex PCR, the TCRdb table keeps only in-frame clones and is missing some. The sample contains about 250,000 clones, approximately 84% of which appear only once. Material: PBMCs. The receptors here all came from a man aged 18-30 years in good health and CMV-seropositive.

This clone showed up just a few times. J is TRBJ1-2 and V is TRBV28; no definite D call. The germline V and J ends were trimmed by 8 bases and 0 bases, with 10 bases remaining between them. The CDR3 extends over 13 amino acids. Per germline, CDR1 MDHEN and CDR2 SYDVKM. The CDR3 DNA sequence: TGTGCCAGCCAAGACACTCCTAACTATGGCTACACCTTC. Translating gives CASQDTPNYGYTF.

The rearrangement links TRBV9 to TRBJ1-3, with a possible D match to TRBD1 (5 bases). This CDR3 is 13 amino acids long. Trimming pared 4 bases from V and 2 bases from J, leaving 7 bases between. Germline V gene sequence: CDR1 SGDLS, CDR2 YYNGEE. Here the CDR3 reads CASSIGAGNTIYF. In DNA form, the CDR3 reads TGTGCCAGCAGCATAGGGGCTGGAAACACCATATATTTT.

The chain joins TRBV6-1 to TRBJ2-5; maybe TRBD1 (7 bases). The CDR3 runs to 14 residues. Trimming took 8 bases from V and 4 from J, leaving 17 bases between them. Germline loops: CDR1 MNHNS, CDR2 SASEGT. The DNA for the CDR3 is TGTGCCAGCGCCAACAGGGGAGGAGGAGAGACCCAGTACTTC. Translated, it gives CASANRGGGETQYF.

The chain is built from TRBV9 and TRBJ1-1; no definite D call. This CDR3 is 13 amino acids long. Germline CDR1 reads SGDLS; CDR2 reads YYNGEE. V was shortened by 5 bases and J by 1 base, with 9 bases between the two germline ends. The CDR3 nucleotides read TGTGCCAGCAGTCCTAATCCGAACACTGAAGCTTTCTTT. Its protein product is CASSPNPNTEAFF.

The CDR3 sequence: CASSLATGEELFF. CDR3 in DNA: TGTGCCAGCAGTTTAGCAACAGGGGAAGAACTGTTTTTT. The gene calls are TRBV27 and TRBJ1-4; 7 bases map to TRBD1. The CDR3 runs 13 residues. CDR1 and CDR2 (germline): MNHEY, SMNVEV (reference sequence). With 2 bases clipped from V and 12 bases from J, the junction kept 6 bases outside the gene matches.

This sequence joins TRBV19 and TRBJ1-5, with TRBD1 matching over 11 bases. V gave up 2 bases and J gave up 4 bases; unmatched junction bases: 4. Germline loops: CDR1 LNHDA, CDR2 SQIVND (reference sequence). The CDR3 loop spans 16 amino acids. CDR3 sequence: CASSITGQGDNQPQHF. The CDR3, as DNA: TGTGCCAGTAGTATAACGGGACAGGGGGATAATCAGCCCCAGCATTTT.

The rearrangement joins TRBV30 to TRBJ2-1; possible D gene TRBD2, 6 bases. There are 15 residues in the CDR3. The germline gives CDR1 GTSNPN, CDR2 SVGIG (reference sequence). Trimming removed 7 bases from V and 8 bases from J, with 24 bases in between. Written as DNA, the CDR3 is TGTGCCTTAATACGGGTGGGGGGACCTAGCGATGAGCAGTTCTTC. Its translation: CALIRVGGPSDEQFF.

This chain links TRBV30 with TRBJ1-4; 7 nucleotides match TRBD1. The germline V gene has CDR1 GTSNPN and CDR2 SVGIG (reference sequence). The CDR3 consists of 14 residues. With V trimmed by 5 bases and J by 2 bases, 5 bases remained unmatched. The CDR3 is CAWDGQDTNEKLFF. The CDR3 nucleotides read TGTGCCTGGGATGGACAGGATACTAATGAAAAACTGTTTTTT.

The chain has TRBV5-1 and TRBJ2-3, with 7 bases identical to TRBD2. This CDR3 has 16 amino acids. J was trimmed by 1 base and V by 4 bases; bases with no gene match: 9. Germline V gives CDR1 SGHRS, CDR2 YFSETQ. The CDR3 region has the DNA TGCGCCAGCAGCGTCTCTAGCGGCCCGGGCACAGATACGCAGTATTTT. Its translation is CASSVSSGPGTDTQYF.

This clone has only one observation. The chain links TRBV5-4 to TRBJ2-6; D unresolved. CDR3 length: 17 amino acids. V was shortened by 4 bases and J by 4 bases, with 18 bases between the two germline ends. Looked up from germline, CDR1 is SGHNT and CDR2 is YYREEE (reference sequence). The CDR3, as DNA: TGTGCCAGCAGCCCAGCCCTCAGAAGAGCAGGGGCCAACGTCCTGACTTTC. Its protein is CASSPALRRAGANVLTF.

V and J are TRBV7-9 and TRBJ2-7; 7 nucleotides align to TRBD1. Trimming at V came to 3 bases and at J to 6 bases, leaving 2 bases not matched to a gene. The CDR3 has 12 residues. Germline lookup yields CDR1 SEHNR and CDR2 FQNEAQ (reference sequence). CDR3 sequence: CASSFDRAEQYF. CDR3 bases: TGTGCCAGCAGCTTCGACAGGGCCGAGCAGTACTTC.

The chain uses TRBV5-4 and TRBJ1-2, with 7 bases that match TRBD1. Germline CDR1 reads SGHNT; CDR2 reads YYREEE (reference sequence). With V trimmed by 3 bases and J by 2 bases, 4 bases remained unmatched. The CDR3 spans 14 residues. Here the CDR3 reads CASSSPGQNYGYTF. CDR3 DNA sequence: TGTGCCAGCAGCTCACCGGGACAGAACTATGGCTACACCTTC. Full variable domain (outside the CDR3, taken from reference TRBV5-4 and TRBJ1-2): ETGVTQSPTHLIKTRGQQVTLRCSSQSGHNTVSWYQQALGQGPQFIFQYYREEENGRGNFPPRFSGLQFPNYSSELNVNALELDDSALYLCASSSPGQNYGYTFGSGTRLTVV.

The chain uses TRBV2 and TRBJ1-1; TRBD1 matches at 7 bases. The V segment lost 1 base and the J segment 1 base; nucleotides outside the gene matches: 3. CDR3 length equals 15 residues. The germline V gene encodes CDR1 SNHLY and CDR2 FYNNEI. The CDR3 bases are TGTGCCAGCAGTGAAGAGCCAGGGGGGAACACTGAAGCTTTCTTT. Protein sequence: CASSEEPGGNTEAFF.

V is TRBV30 and J is TRBJ2-4; no clear D. Trimming cost V 2 bases and J 11 bases, with 10 bases left between them. This CDR3 is 11 amino acids long. Germline V gives CDR1 GTSNPN, CDR2 SVGIG (reference sequence). The CDR3 DNA reads TGTGCCTGGAGTTCAGTTTCGGTTCAGTACTTC. It codes for CAWSSVSVQYF.

The chain is built from TRBV6-6 and TRBJ2-7, with 11 bases fitting TRBD1. Germline trimming cut 6 bases from V and 3 bases from J; bases unmatched to any gene: 4. This CDR3 region has 14 residues. Looked up from germline, CDR1 is MNHNY and CDR2 is SVGAGI (reference sequence). Written as DNA, the CDR3 is TGTGCCAGCAGCGAAGGGACAGGGGGCTACGAGCAGTACTTC. Its protein product is CASSEGTGGYEQYF.

The chain links TRBV7-9 to TRBJ2-7; D unclear. CDR1 SEHNR and CDR2 FQNEAQ come from the germline V gene (reference sequence). This CDR3 has 12 residues. The V and J ends lost 5 bases and 9 bases respectively, with 14 bases between them. CDR3 DNA: TGTGCCAGCAGCCCCCCTTTGGGCTGGCAGTACTTC. Its translation is CASSPPLGWQYF.

This chain joins TRBV19 and TRBJ2-6; D remains ambiguous. The V end was cut by 11 bases, the J end by 3 bases, with 11 bases between. Germline assignment: CDR1 LNHDA and CDR2 SQIVND (reference sequence). The CDR3 runs to 13 residues. The CDR3 loop reads CASIGYGANVLTF. DNA of the CDR3: TGTGCCTCGATAGGGTATGGGGCCAACGTCCTGACTTTC.

The V and J genes are TRBV4-3 and TRBJ2-3; D remains ambiguous. The CDR3 is made up of 14 amino acids. The germline V gene encodes CDR1 LGHNA and CDR2 YSLEER. With 1 base removed from V and 4 bases from J, the gap between germline ends came to 9 bases. The CDR3 coding sequence is TGCGCCAGCAGCCAAGGGGCACGGCCAGATACGCAGTATTTT. Protein: CASSQGARPDTQYF.